The TCR beta chain described here comes from a study of lymphopenia after photon versus proton radiotherapy. Study-wide results and caveats: Under photons, naive T cells and diversity fell while effector/memory populations rose. In patients who died, overall survival fell as post-nadir TCR diversity dropped more. After the lymphocyte nadir, photon-treated repertoires showed oligoclonal expansion, especially of CD8+ Temra cells. Survival link was tested only in deceased patients; proton benefit remains a possibility.

Assay: immunoSEQ multiplex PCR; the TCRdb copy retains only in-frame clones and omits some. In the table there are 50,000 to 60,000 clones, 80% to 95% of which are singletons. V lost 1 base and J lost 0, with 10 bases in between. The CDR3 runs 15 residues. Germline CDR1 and CDR2: SGHVS and FQNEAQ. Comments on this clone: Antigen: not known.

The source is a woman between 35 and 50 years old with cholangiocarcinoma. Here the sequenced sample was peripheral blood, taken from a patient treated with photon-based radiotherapy. The V and J genes are TRBV7-8 and TRBJ2-7, with D tentatively TRBD1 or TRBD2 (5 bases each). This chain's CDR3 is CASSLGGSNSYEQYF. The CDR3 DNA reads as TGTGCCAGCAGCTTAGGGGGGTCAAACTCCTACGAGCAGTACTTC.